This T cell receptor beta chain was identified during a study of shared clonotypes between healthy human individuals. The table came from immunoSEQ multiplex PCR; TCRdb's copy has only in-frame clones and leaves some out. The sample includes about 1.4 million clones, around 97% of them seen just once. The sequenced sample consisted of naive CD4+ T cells sorted from blood. Subset specified: CD45RA+ positively selected. This receptor was obtained from a man aged 30 to 45 in good health.

The CDR3 DNA is TGTGCCAGCAGCTCCCCCGTCGGGACTCATAAAGAGACCCAGTACTTC. Translation: CASSSPVGTHKETQYF. The chain is built from TRBV7-9 and TRBJ2-5; weak D call: TRBD2 (6 bases). This CDR3 has 16 residues. Germline CDR1 reads SEHNR; CDR2 reads FQNEAQ (reference sequence). The germline V and J ends were trimmed by 4 bases and 3 bases, with 18 bases remaining between them.